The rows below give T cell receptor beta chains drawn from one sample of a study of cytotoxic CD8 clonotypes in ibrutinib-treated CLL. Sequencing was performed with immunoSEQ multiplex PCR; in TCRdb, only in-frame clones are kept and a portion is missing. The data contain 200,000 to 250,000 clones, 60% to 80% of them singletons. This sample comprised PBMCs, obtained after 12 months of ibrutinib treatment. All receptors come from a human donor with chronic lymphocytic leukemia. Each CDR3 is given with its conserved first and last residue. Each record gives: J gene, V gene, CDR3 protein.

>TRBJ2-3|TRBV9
CASSVDSGKGARYF
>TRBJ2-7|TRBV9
CASSLTGQGPPYEQYF
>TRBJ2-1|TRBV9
CASAPPEQSSYNEQFF
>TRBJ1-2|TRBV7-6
CASSLGRPEANYGYTF
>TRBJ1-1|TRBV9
CASSQQGNTEAFF
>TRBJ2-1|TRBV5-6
CASSTGSGDEQFF
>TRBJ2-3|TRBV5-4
CASSTSGSVTDTQYF
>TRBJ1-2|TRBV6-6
CASSIQGFYTF
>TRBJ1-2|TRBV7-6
CASSDPRRVPYGYTF
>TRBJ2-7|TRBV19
CASSLEGAFEQYF
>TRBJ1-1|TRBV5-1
CASSPPTGGVGEAFF
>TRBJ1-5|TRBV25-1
CASSEGQPQHF
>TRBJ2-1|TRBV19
CASSIGWGGYNEQFF
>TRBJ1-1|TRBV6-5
CASSYSSLTGEAFF
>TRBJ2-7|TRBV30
CAWSVAGITYEQYF
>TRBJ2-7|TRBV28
CASSYSGSTLNEQYF
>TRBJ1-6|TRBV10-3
CAISETGRNSPLHF
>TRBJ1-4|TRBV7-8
CASSLLRQGATNEKLFF
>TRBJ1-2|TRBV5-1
CASSLGDLPGGGYTF
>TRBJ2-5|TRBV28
CASQGYSEYQETQYF
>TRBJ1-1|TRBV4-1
CASSQSGIPYPEAFF
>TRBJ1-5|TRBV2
CASIARSNQPQHF
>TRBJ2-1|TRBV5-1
CASSALGGGTNEQFF
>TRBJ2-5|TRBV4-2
CASSQVAGGSMETQYF
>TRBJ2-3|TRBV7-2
CASSLVGSADTQYF
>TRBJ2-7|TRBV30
CAWSAGWGHEQYF
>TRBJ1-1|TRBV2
CASTGGPRGTEAFF
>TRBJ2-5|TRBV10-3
CAISGQSQETQYF
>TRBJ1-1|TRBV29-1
CSVSRNANTEAFF
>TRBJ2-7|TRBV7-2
CASSFPGLAGGPEYF
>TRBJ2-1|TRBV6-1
CASSRGHNEQFF
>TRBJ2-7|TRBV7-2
CASSSRIAEEQYF
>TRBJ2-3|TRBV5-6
CASSWGADTQYF
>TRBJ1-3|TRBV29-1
CSGRTGGGNTIYF
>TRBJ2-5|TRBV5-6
CASIPRGTGGEETQYF
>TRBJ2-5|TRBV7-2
CASKSWGGETQYF
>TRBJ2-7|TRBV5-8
CASSFHRVKAYEQYF
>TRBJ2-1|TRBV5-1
CASSLWGAGNEQFF
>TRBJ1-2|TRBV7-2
CASSLQTGDGYTF
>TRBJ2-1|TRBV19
CASSLAGNYNEQFF
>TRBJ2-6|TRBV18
CASSVTDSGANVLTF
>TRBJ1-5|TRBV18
CASSPGQGWNQPQHF
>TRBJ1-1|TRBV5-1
CASSSRLPGTGPTEAFF
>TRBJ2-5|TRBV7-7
CASSLRGQKETQYF
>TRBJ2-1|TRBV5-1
CASSFGQRDNEQFF
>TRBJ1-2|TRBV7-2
CASSLAGAGPSGYGYTF
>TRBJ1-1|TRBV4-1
CASSLTGLNTEAFF
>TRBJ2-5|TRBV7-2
CASSPGGKETQYF
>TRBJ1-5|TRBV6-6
CASRGTYSNQPQHF
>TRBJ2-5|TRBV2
CASTAGPRGETQYF
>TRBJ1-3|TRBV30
CAWSVPGNTIYF
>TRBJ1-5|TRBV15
CATSTEGNQPQHF
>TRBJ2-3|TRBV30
CAWSSGPGTDTQYF
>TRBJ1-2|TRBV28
CASTRGQVYGYTF
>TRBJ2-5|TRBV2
CASSGLRALETQYF
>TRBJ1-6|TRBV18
CASSPPGGSPLHF
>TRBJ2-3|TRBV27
CASSFRGWSTDTQYF
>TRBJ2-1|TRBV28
CASSTRRAGGGGDEQFF
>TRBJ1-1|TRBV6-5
CASSFYGRVNTEAFF